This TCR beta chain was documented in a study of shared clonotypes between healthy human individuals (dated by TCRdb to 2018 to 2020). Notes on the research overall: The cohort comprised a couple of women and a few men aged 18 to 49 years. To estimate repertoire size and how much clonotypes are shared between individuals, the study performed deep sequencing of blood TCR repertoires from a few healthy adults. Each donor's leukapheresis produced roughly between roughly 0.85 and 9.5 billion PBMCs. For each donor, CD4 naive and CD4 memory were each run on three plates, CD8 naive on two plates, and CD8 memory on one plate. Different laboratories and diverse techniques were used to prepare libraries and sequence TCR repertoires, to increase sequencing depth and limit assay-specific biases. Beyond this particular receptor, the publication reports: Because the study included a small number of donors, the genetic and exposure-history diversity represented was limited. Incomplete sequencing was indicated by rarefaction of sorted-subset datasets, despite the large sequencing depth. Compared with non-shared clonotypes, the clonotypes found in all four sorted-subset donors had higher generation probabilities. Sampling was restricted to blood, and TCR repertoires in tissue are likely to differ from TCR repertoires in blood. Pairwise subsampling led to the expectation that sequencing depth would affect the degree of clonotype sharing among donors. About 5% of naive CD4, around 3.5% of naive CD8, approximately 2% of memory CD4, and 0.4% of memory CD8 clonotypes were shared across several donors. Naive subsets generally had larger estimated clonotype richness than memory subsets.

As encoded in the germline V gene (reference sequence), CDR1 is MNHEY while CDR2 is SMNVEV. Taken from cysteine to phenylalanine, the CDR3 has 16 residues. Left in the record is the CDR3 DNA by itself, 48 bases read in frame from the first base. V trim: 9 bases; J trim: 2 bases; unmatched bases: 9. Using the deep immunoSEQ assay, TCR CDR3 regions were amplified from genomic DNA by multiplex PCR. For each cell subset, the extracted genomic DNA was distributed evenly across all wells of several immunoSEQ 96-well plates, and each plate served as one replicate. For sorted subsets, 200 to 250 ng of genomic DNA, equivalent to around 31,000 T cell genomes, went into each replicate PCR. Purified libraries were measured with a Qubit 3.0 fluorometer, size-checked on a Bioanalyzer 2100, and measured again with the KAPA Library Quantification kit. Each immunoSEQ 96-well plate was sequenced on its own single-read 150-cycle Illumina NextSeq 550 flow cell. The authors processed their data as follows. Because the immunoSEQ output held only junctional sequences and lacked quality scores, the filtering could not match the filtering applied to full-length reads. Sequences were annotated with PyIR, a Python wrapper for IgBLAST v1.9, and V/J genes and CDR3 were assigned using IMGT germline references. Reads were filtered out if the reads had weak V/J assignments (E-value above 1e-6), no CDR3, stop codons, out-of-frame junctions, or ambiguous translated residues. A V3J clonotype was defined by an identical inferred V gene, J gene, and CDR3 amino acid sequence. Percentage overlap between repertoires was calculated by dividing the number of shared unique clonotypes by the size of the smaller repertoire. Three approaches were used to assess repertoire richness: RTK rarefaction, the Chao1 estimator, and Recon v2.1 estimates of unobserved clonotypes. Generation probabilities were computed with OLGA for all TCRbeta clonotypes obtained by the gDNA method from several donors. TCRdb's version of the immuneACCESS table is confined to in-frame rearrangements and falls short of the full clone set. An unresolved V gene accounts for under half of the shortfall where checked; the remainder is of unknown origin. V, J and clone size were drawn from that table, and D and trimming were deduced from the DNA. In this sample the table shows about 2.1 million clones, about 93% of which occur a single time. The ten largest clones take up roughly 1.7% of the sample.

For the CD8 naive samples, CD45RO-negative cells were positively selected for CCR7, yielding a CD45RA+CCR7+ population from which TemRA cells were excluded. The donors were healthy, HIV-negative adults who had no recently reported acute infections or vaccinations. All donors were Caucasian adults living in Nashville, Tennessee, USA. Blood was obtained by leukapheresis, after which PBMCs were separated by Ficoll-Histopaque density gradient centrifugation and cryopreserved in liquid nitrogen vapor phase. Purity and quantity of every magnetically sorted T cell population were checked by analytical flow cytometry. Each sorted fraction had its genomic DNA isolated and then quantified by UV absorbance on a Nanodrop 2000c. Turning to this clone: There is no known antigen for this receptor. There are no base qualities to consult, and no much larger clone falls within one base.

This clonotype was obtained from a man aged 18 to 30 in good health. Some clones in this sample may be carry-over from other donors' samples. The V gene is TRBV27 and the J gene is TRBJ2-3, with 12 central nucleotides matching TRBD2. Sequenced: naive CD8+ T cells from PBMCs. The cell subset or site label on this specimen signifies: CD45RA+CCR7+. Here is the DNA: TGTGCCAGTCAGACTAGCGGGAGTCATTTCACAGATACGCAGTATTTT. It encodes CASQTSGSHFTDTQYF.